Listed here are 13 T cell receptor beta chains from one sample, sequenced in a study of blood T cell repertoires in COVID-19. TCRdb's table, derived via immunoSEQ multiplex PCR, lists solely in-frame clones and lacks some. The repertoire holds some 200,000 clones, with roughly four fifths as singletons. The sample taken for sequencing was peripheral blood. Source of these receptors: a woman aged 35 to 49 with acute or convalescent COVID-19.

This sequence joins TRBV7-9 and TRBJ2-3, with 10 bases fitting TRBD2. The germline CDR1 and CDR2 sequences are SEHNR and FQNEAQ (reference sequence). J was trimmed by 1 base and V by 11 bases; bases with no gene match: 3. CDR3 length equals 13 residues. The CDR3 reads CAAGTSGTDTQYF. Written as DNA, the CDR3 is TGTGCCGCTGGGACTAGCGGCACAGATACGCAGTATTTT.

The rearrangement links TRBV10-3 to TRBJ2-3, with 9 bases that match TRBD1. The CDR3 runs to 15 residues. Germline CDR1 and CDR2: ENHRY and SYGVKD. V was pared by 7 bases and J by 3 bases, with 8 bases of the junction left unmatched. CDR3 loop: CAINSGTGWTDTQYF. CDR3 nucleotides: TGTGCCATCAACTCCGGGACAGGGTGGACAGATACGCAGTATTTT.

This clone was seen more than once but under ten times. This chain links TRBV7-3 with TRBJ2-3; D is ambiguous. CDR1 is SGHTA, CDR2 FQGTGA, per germline. The CDR3 loop spans 15 amino acids. V was shortened by 2 bases and J by 1 base, with 10 bases between the two germline ends. CDR3 nucleotide sequence: TGTGCCAGCAGCTTAGAGCCTCATGGCACAGATACGCAGTATTTT. It is translated as CASSLEPHGTDTQYF.

CDR3 sequence: CSASETMMNTEAFF. CDR3 nucleotide sequence: TGCAGTGCTAGTGAGACAATGATGAACACTGAAGCTTTCTTT. The J gene is TRBJ1-1, the V gene TRBV20-1; D gene ambiguous. The germline CDR1 and CDR2 sequences are DFQATT and SNEGSKA (reference sequence). The length of the CDR3 is 14 residues. The V and J ends lost 3 bases and 0 bases respectively, with 11 bases between them.

This clone was recorded only once. J is TRBJ2-1 and V is TRBV24-1; TRBD2 matches at 11 bases. V lost 3 bases, J lost 3 bases, and 12 bases stayed unmatched. CDR3 length: 19 residues. The germline V gene encodes CDR1 KGHDR and CDR2 SFDVKD. The CDR3 is CATSDPHRATSGNYNEQFF. The CDR3 nucleotides read TGTGCCACCAGTGATCCACATCGGGCGACTAGCGGGAACTACAATGAGCAGTTCTTC.

The chain carries TRBV30 and TRBJ1-2; perhaps TRBD1 as D (6 bases). The CDR3 totals 13 residues. Germline V lookup: CDR1 GTSNPN, CDR2 SVGIG (reference sequence). The germline V and J ends were trimmed by 4 bases and 5 bases, with 14 bases remaining between them. The CDR3 DNA reads TGTGCCTGGACCTCCACAGGGCAATATGGCTACACCTTC. Its translation is CAWTSTGQYGYTF.

The chain uses TRBV2 and TRBJ1-2; D is unresolved. The CDR3 is made up of 13 amino acids. V lost 6 bases to trimming and J lost 7 bases, with 15 bases between them. CDR1 is SNHLY and CDR2 is FYNNEI in the germline V gene. The CDR3 DNA is TGTGCCAGCAGGGGTTATGGGAGAAGTGGCTACACCTTC. Amino acid sequence: CASRGYGRSGYTF.

This clone was recorded a few times. The V gene is TRBV3-1 (or the pseudogene TRBV3-2), the J gene TRBJ1-2; the match to TRBD1 covers 8 bases. The germline V gene encodes CDR1 LGHDT and CDR2 YNNKEL (reference sequence). The CDR3 spans 18 residues. V trimming: 5 bases; J trimming: 6 bases; junction bases outside the gene matches: 20. CDR3 in amino acids: CASSYRWDRKGLQHGYTF. CDR3 bases: TGTGCCAGCAGCTACCGTTGGGACAGGAAAGGGCTTCAGCATGGCTACACCTTC.

Here the CDR3 reads CASSAGGTNYGYTF. CDR3 in DNA: TGTGCCAGCAGCGCCGGGGGGACTAACTATGGCTACACCTTC. The V and J genes are TRBV9 and TRBJ1-2; the D gene is possibly TRBD1 (5 bases). Germline CDR1 is SGDLS and CDR2 is YYNGEE. V lost 3 bases, J lost 0 bases, and 9 bases lay in between. CDR3 length equals 14 residues.

The genes are TRBV29-1 and TRBJ1-2; D ambiguous. This CDR3 has 13 residues. CDR1 SQVTM and CDR2 ANQGSEA come from the germline V gene. V was shortened by 2 bases and J by 1 base, with 8 bases between the two germline ends. CDR3 protein: CSVETVLNYGYTF. The DNA of the CDR3 is TGCAGCGTTGAAACAGTCCTTAACTATGGCTACACCTTC.

CDR3 residues: CASFQSQGTEAFF. The CDR3 coding sequence is TGTGCCAGCTTCCAAAGCCAGGGGACTGAAGCTTTCTTT. The J gene is TRBJ1-1, the V gene TRBV18; tentative D call: TRBD1 (6 bases). V lost 7 bases and J lost 5, with 14 bases in between. The CDR3 contains 13 residues. Germline V lookup: CDR1 KGHSH, CDR2 LQKENI.

As concerns this clone: The identical CDR3 is also encoded by other nucleotide sequences in the sample. J is TRBJ1-5 and V is TRBV27; 7 positions match TRBD1. CDR1 is MNHEY, CDR2 SMNVEV, per germline (reference sequence). Trimming took 5 bases from V and 3 from J; bases not matched to a gene: 4. The CDR3 has 14 residues. CDR3 residues: CASSRGGSNQPQHF. DNA of the CDR3: TGTGCCAGCAGTCGAGGGGGCTCCAATCAGCCCCAGCATTTT.

V is TRBV6-1 and J is TRBJ2-7; D perhaps matches TRBD2 (6 bases). Germline V gene sequence: CDR1 MNHNS, CDR2 SASEGT. The CDR3 totals 13 residues. Trimming removed 3 bases from V and 10 bases from J, with 16 bases in between. The CDR3 DNA reads TGTGCCAGCAGTGACAGACGGGACTCCTCCCAGTACTTC. It encodes CASSDRRDSSQYF.